These T cell receptor beta chains were read from a single sample in a study of blood T cell repertoires in COVID-19. Generated by immunoSEQ multiplex PCR, the TCRdb table keeps only in-frame clones and is missing some. Of over 130,000 clones listed, approximately 85% were seen once; the top ten hold 2.5% to 3%. Sequenced material: peripheral blood. The receptors come from a man aged 45 to 65 with acute or convalescent COVID-19. Both conserved end residues are part of each CDR3. The D gene is left open where the match is weak. Size is stated for part of the rows, as once, few or many counts, or as a class when the clone is expanded.

cdr3_aa cdr3_nt j_call v_call clone_size d_call
CASSMPRDRAGTEAFF TGTGCCAGTAGTATGCCCCGGGACAGGGCTGGCACTGAAGCTTTCTTT TRBJ1-1 TRBV19 NA TRBD1
CASSPQGFDNEQFF TGTGCCAGCTCACCTCAGGGGTTCGACAATGAGCAGTTCTTC TRBJ2-1 TRBV18 NA NA
CAWSAQGSNEAFF TGTGCCTGGAGTGCCCAGGGTTCTAATGAAGCTTTCTTT TRBJ1-1 TRBV30 NA NA
CASSIVTGNTEAFF TGTGCCAGTAGTATAGTTACGGGGAACACTGAAGCTTTCTTT TRBJ1-1 TRBV19 NA NA
CASSYGGKVGTEAFF TGTGCCAGCAGTTACGGAGGGAAGGTGGGAACTGAAGCTTTCTTT TRBJ1-1 TRBV6-5 NA NA
CASSQLGGGPYNEQFF TGTGCCAGCAGCCAACTGGGCGGGGGACCCTACAATGAGCAGTTCTTC TRBJ2-1 TRBV14 NA TRBD2
CSVDGRLMNTEAFF TGCAGCGTTGACGGCAGACTTATGAACACTGAAGCTTTCTTT TRBJ1-1 TRBV29-1 NA NA
CASSIRQATIAKNIQYF TGTGCCAGTAGTATTCGACAGGCCACTATAGCCAAAAACATTCAGTACTTC TRBJ2-4 TRBV19 once NA
CASSQGEGGDEKLFF TGTGCCAGCAGCCAAGGGGAGGGTGGGGATGAAAAACTGTTTTTT TRBJ1-4 TRBV4-2 NA NA
CASSLMGTGNPNYGYTF TGTGCCAGCAGCTTAATGGGGACAGGGAACCCTAACTATGGCTACACCTTC TRBJ1-2 TRBV7-3 NA TRBD1
CATSTLPGGGGRAEDEQFF TGTGCCACCAGTACCCTCCCGGGTGGTGGCGGGAGGGCCGAGGATGAGCAGTTCTTC TRBJ2-1 TRBV24-1 NA TRBD2
CATSRDRTGRNTEAFF TGTGCCACCAGCAGAGATCGGACAGGGCGAAACACTGAAGCTTTCTTT TRBJ1-1 TRBV15 NA TRBD1
CASSVNRGVAFF TGTGCCAGTAGTGTCAACAGGGGGGTGGCTTTCTTT TRBJ1-1 TRBV19 NA TRBD1
CATSDLWRLGQYF TGTGCCACCAGTGATTTGTGGAGGTTGGGGCAGTATTTT TRBJ2-3 TRBV24-1 once NA
CASCDEGAPQHF TGTGCCTCCTGCGACGAAGGGGCACCCCAGCATTTT TRBJ1-5 TRBV2 NA NA
CASGQPNEQFF TGTGCCAGCGGACAGCCCAATGAGCAGTTCTTC TRBJ2-1 TRBV6-5 NA NA
CASSLGGEGYEQYF TGTGCCAGCAGCTTGGGAGGGGAGGGGTACGAGCAGTACTTC TRBJ2-7 TRBV5-4 many TRBD2
CASSDDRLINEKLFF TGTGCCAGCAGTGACGATAGACTGATTAATGAAAAACTGTTTTTT TRBJ1-4 TRBV25-1 NA NA
CASSRAGEEKLFF TGTGCCAGCAGCCGGGCGGGGGAGGAAAAACTGTTTTTT TRBJ1-4 TRBV3-1/TRBV3-2 NA NA
CASSTYDRTTEAFF TGTGCCAGCAGCACATATGACAGGACCACTGAAGCTTTCTTT TRBJ1-1 TRBV7-2 NA NA
CASSAGGEAFF TGTGCCAGCAGCGCAGGAGGTGAAGCTTTCTTT TRBJ1-1 TRBV7-9 NA NA
CASSTGQGAYEQYF TGCGCCAGCAGCACCGGACAGGGGGCCTACGAGCAGTACTTC TRBJ2-7 TRBV5-1 NA TRBD1
CASSLSKSQGSYNEQFF TGTGCCAGCAGCTTGTCGAAGAGTCAGGGCTCCTACAATGAGCAGTTCTTC TRBJ2-1 TRBV7-8 NA NA
CASSLQGYEQYF TGTGCCAGCAGTTTACAGGGATACGAGCAGTACTTC TRBJ2-7 TRBV27 NA NA
CASSQYFNSPLHF TGTGCCAGCAGCCAATATTTTAATTCACCCCTCCACTTT TRBJ1-6 TRBV14 NA NA
CASSEFPGFGGYTF TGTGCCAGCAGTGAATTCCCAGGGTTCGGTGGCTACACCTTC TRBJ1-2 TRBV6-1 NA NA
CATSEGTGRGYTF TGTGCCACCAGTGAGGGGACTGGACGGGGCTACACCTTC TRBJ1-2 TRBV24-1 NA NA
CSASLLAGEETQYF TGCAGTGCTAGTCTCCTAGCGGGAGAAGAGACCCAGTACTTC TRBJ2-5 TRBV20-1 once TRBD2
CASSLGGSNYGYTF TGTGCCAGCAGTCTCGGAGGGAGTAACTATGGCTACACCTTC TRBJ1-2 TRBV7-9 NA NA
CASSLTGTSGYNEQFF TGCGCCAGCAGCCTAACCGGGACTAGCGGATACAATGAGCAGTTCTTC TRBJ2-1 TRBV5-1 NA TRBD2
CASSWRSGKSYEQYF TGTGCCAGCAGCTGGAGGTCGGGCAAATCCTACGAGCAGTACTTC TRBJ2-7 TRBV7-8 few NA